This entry lists 9 T cell receptor beta chains sequenced from one sample in a study of shared T cell receptors in the human thymus. Clones were read by immunoSEQ multiplex PCR, and TCRdb kept only the in-frame ones, dropping some. Of 650,000 to 950,000 clones listed, 80% to 90% are singletons. These records were also assigned to another study, of human thymus T cells.

The sequenced material came from thymocytes. The receptors come from a girl younger than two with a congenital heart defect.

This clone showed up just a few times. This chain joins TRBV5-1 and TRBJ2-3; perhaps TRBD1 as D (6 bases). Trimming took 3 bases from V and 0 from J, leaving 14 bases between them. Germline V lookup: CDR1 SGHRS, CDR2 YFSETQ. This CDR3 has 16 amino acids. CDR3 in amino acids: CASSSSLQGSTDTQYF. CDR3 bases: TGCGCCAGCAGCTCCAGCTTACAGGGAAGCACAGATACGCAGTATTTT.

J is TRBJ2-7 and V is TRBV20-1; 7 positions match TRBD1. Germline trimming cut 2 bases from V and 7 bases from J; bases unmatched to any gene: 2. The CDR3 runs to 11 residues. Germline-derived CDR1 and CDR2 are DFQATT and SNEGSKA (reference sequence). The CDR3 is CSARTDREQYF. The CDR3, as DNA: TGCAGTGCTAGAACGGACAGGGAGCAGTACTTC.

The chain is built from TRBV12-5 and TRBJ2-5, with D possibly matching TRBD2 (5 bases). Germline V gives CDR1 LGHNT, CDR2 FRNRAP. CDR3 length: 11 amino acids. Deletions cut 5 bases from V and 9 bases from J, with 10 bases between. The CDR3 is CASGAEAPQYF. The DNA for the CDR3 is TGTGCTAGTGGTGCGGAGGCGCCCCAGTACTTC.

V usage is TRBV5-1 and J usage is TRBJ2-3, with 10 bases aligning to TRBD2. Per germline, CDR1 SGHRS and CDR2 YFSETQ. V lost 0 bases and J lost 5; bases outside the gene matches: 6. This CDR3 is 16 amino acids long. This CDR3 is CASSLDSGGAGDTQYF. For the CDR3, the DNA is TGCGCCAGCAGCTTGGACAGCGGGGGGGCCGGAGATACGCAGTATTTT.

The J gene is TRBJ2-1, the V gene TRBV6-5; 7 positions match TRBD1. The CDR3 extends over 15 amino acids. Germline values: CDR1 MNHEY, CDR2 SVGAGI. V was clipped by 4 bases and J by 8 bases; unmatched bases: 11. The CDR3 region is CASSSRDRRCHEQFF. CDR3 DNA sequence: TGTGCCAGCAGTTCCCGGGACAGAAGGTGCCATGAGCAGTTCTTC.

This clone came up a few times. The rearrangement joins TRBV4-1 to TRBJ2-7; 7 bases map to TRBD1. Germline assignment: CDR1 MGHRA and CDR2 YSYEKL. V shed 4 bases, J shed 2 bases, and the junction held 5 bases outside the gene matches. This CDR3 has 14 amino acids. The DNA of the CDR3 is TGCGCCAGCAGCCCGCCGACAGGGCCCTACGAGCAGTACTTC. Protein: CASSPPTGPYEQYF.

The rearrangement joins TRBV6-5 to TRBJ1-1, with 8 bases identical to TRBD1. The V gene end was trimmed by 2 bases and the J gene end by 4 bases; junction bases not matched to a gene: 3. Germline CDR1 is MNHEY and CDR2 is SVGAGI. This CDR3 comprises 14 residues. CDR3 nucleotide sequence: TGTGCCAGCAGTTACCGGACAGGGCCCACTGAAGCTTTCTTT. As protein: CASSYRTGPTEAFF.

The chain links TRBV5-4 to TRBJ1-4; TRBD1 agrees at 11 bases. The CDR3 contains 14 residues. V lost 3 bases and J lost 7; bases outside the gene matches: 2. Germline V gives CDR1 SGHNT, CDR2 YYREEE (reference sequence). CDR3 in amino acids: CASSWDRGGEKLFF. CDR3 sequence (DNA): TGTGCCAGCAGCTGGGACAGGGGGGGTGAAAAACTGTTTTTT.

V is TRBV4-1 and J is TRBJ2-7; D is unresolved. The CDR3 has 14 residues. Trimming removed 0 bases at V and 4 bases at J, with 10 bases between. Germline V lookup: CDR1 MGHRA, CDR2 YSYEKL. CDR3 protein: CASSQDRTKYEQYF. CDR3 nucleotide sequence: TGCGCCAGCAGCCAAGACAGAACAAAATACGAGCAGTACTTC.